A selection of T cell receptor beta chains follows, all from one sample in a study of response to subunit inactivated influenza vaccine. TCRdb re-derived calls from the RT-PCR reads in MiXCR, one entry per CDR3 protein. The sample records 500,000 or so distinct CDR3 sequences, 16% being singletons. The sequenced sample was CD4+ T cells sorted from PBMCs, obtained around 25 months after vaccination. These receptors were taken from a man aged 50 to 69 who received an inactivated influenza vaccine. Both conserved end residues are part of each CDR3. A D gene is named only where the DNA matches it firmly. For some rows the clone size is stated as once, few or many, or as a class when expanded; others skip it.

V gene: TRBV6-1
clone size: NA
D gene: NA
J gene: TRBJ2-7
CDR3 DNA: TGTGCCAGCAGACCCCGGACAACCCTAGGGCGGAGGCAGTACGAGCAGTACTTC
CDR3 protein: CASRPRTTLGRRQYEQYF

V gene: TRBV4-1
clone size: few
D gene: NA
J gene: TRBJ2-1
CDR3 DNA: TGCGCCAGCAGCCCGCGCCCAATCAATGAGCAGTTCTTC
CDR3 protein: CASSPRPINEQFF

V gene: TRBV6-2/TRBV6-3
clone size: few
D gene: NA
J gene: TRBJ2-1
CDR3 DNA: TGTGCCAGCAGTTCGATGGGGGAGTACACCAATGAGCAGTTCTTC
CDR3 protein: CASSSMGEYTNEQFF

V gene: TRBV7-2
clone size: many
D gene: TRBD2
J gene: TRBJ2-7
CDR3 DNA: TGTGCCAGCAGCATAGGCGGGGGGACCGCCTACGAGCAGTACTTC
CDR3 protein: CASSIGGGTAYEQYF

V gene: TRBV3-1
clone size: few
D gene: NA
J gene: TRBJ1-5
CDR3 DNA: TGTGCCAGCAGCCTAGGGATTTGGGACCAGCCCCAGCATTTT
CDR3 protein: CASSLGIWDQPQHF

V gene: TRBV12-3/TRBV12-4
clone size: many
D gene: NA
J gene: TRBJ2-5
CDR3 DNA: TGTGCCAGCAGTTTATCCGGGTCGGAGACCCAGTACTTC
CDR3 protein: CASSLSGSETQYF

V gene: TRBV3-1
clone size: NA
D gene: NA
J gene: TRBJ2-2
CDR3 DNA: TGTGCCAGCAGCCCGAGTACTGCCGGGGAGCTGTTTTTT
CDR3 protein: CASSPSTAGELFF

V gene: TRBV12-3/TRBV12-4
clone size: few
D gene: NA
J gene: TRBJ1-4
CDR3 DNA: TGTGCCAGCAGTTTAACGATCTATGAAAAACTGTTTTTT
CDR3 protein: CASSLTIYEKLFF

V gene: TRBV5-1
clone size: NA
D gene: NA
J gene: TRBJ2-1
CDR3 DNA: TGCGCCAGCAGCTTGCGGGGACCTAACAATGAGCAGTTCTTC
CDR3 protein: CASSLRGPNNEQFF

V gene: TRBV5-1
clone size: few
D gene: NA
J gene: TRBJ2-3
CDR3 DNA: TGCGCCAGCAGCCAAACAGGGCGGGAAACAGATACGCAGTATTTT
CDR3 protein: CASSQTGRETDTQYF

V gene: TRBV15
clone size: NA
D gene: NA
J gene: TRBJ2-1
CDR3 DNA: TGTGCCACCAGCAAAAAAGGGGGTAGCTCCTACAATGAGCAGTTCTTC
CDR3 protein: CATSKKGGSSYNEQFF

V gene: TRBV4-1
clone size: few
D gene: NA
J gene: TRBJ2-1
CDR3 DNA: TGCGCCAGCAGCCAAGAGTTCCAGGGGTCGTACAATGAGCAGTTCTTC
CDR3 protein: CASSQEFQGSYNEQFF

V gene: TRBV5-1
clone size: NA
D gene: NA
J gene: TRBJ2-1
CDR3 DNA: TGCGCCAGCAGCTTGGCCCAGGGGCGTTTGGGTGGGAATGAGCAGTTCTTC
CDR3 protein: CASSLAQGRLGGNEQFF

V gene: TRBV4-3
clone size: once
D gene: TRBD2
J gene: TRBJ2-7
CDR3 DNA: TGCGCCAGCAGCCAAGATAGGGCGGGAGGGCTCGAGCAGTACTTC
CDR3 protein: CASSQDRAGGLEQYF

V gene: TRBV10-2
clone size: few
D gene: TRBD1
J gene: TRBJ1-5
CDR3 DNA: TGCGCCAGCAGAGAGACAGGGCGCAACAATCAGCCCCAGCATTTT
CDR3 protein: CASRETGRNNQPQHF

V gene: TRBV20-1
clone size: few
D gene: TRBD2
J gene: TRBJ2-3
CDR3 DNA: TGCAGTGCTCGTAGCGGGAGGGCCACAGATACGCAGTATTTT
CDR3 protein: CSARSGRATDTQYF